This TCR beta chain was sequenced in a study of shared clonotypes between healthy human individuals. Study-wide background: The plates for each donor numbered three CD4 naive, three CD4 memory, two CD8 naive and one CD8 memory.

The data were produced by immunoSEQ multiplex PCR, yet TCRdb's version contains in-frame clones alone and is incomplete. The repertoire holds a few hundred thousand clones, with 65% as singletons. This CDR3 region has 15 residues. V gave up 1 base and J gave up 2 bases; unmatched junction bases: 3. Germline V gene data show CDR1 as SGHRS and CDR2 as YFSETQ. This receptor was identified in a man aged 30-40 years in good health. The chain joins TRBV5-1 to TRBJ2-5, with 9 bases fitting TRBD1. Sequenced sample: memory CD4+ T cells sorted from blood. Subset defined: CD45RA-negative fraction. CDR3 sequence: CASSLPGQGQETQYF. CDR3 DNA sequence: TGCGCCAGCAGCTTGCCTGGACAGGGGCAAGAGACCCAGTACTTC.